The 13 T cell receptor beta chains below all came from one sample that was sequenced in a study of blood T cell repertoires in COVID-19. The repertoire was sequenced with immunoSEQ multiplex PCR; TCRdb's copy has only in-frame clones and lacks some. The sample has about 130,000 clones, roughly four fifths seen once. The sequenced material came from peripheral blood. The receptor source for this set is a woman between 50 and 59 years old with acute or convalescent COVID-19.

The chain has TRBV24-1 and TRBJ2-2, with 9 bases lining up with TRBD2. Germline CDR1 is KGHDR and CDR2 is SFDVKD. V gave up 3 bases and J gave up 6 bases; unmatched junction bases: 7. The CDR3 totals 16 residues. The CDR3 is CATSDRSGGSSGELFF. CDR3 in DNA: TGTGCCACCAGTGATCGCAGCGGGGGGTCCTCCGGGGAGCTGTTTTTT.

The V call is TRBV15, the J call TRBJ2-7, with no clear D. Germline loops: CDR1 LNHNV, CDR2 YYDKDF (reference sequence). Trimming pared 0 bases from V and 4 bases from J, leaving 13 bases between. This CDR3 contains 15 residues. The CDR3 loop is CATSRDRSMGYEQYF. Written as DNA, the CDR3 is TGTGCCACCAGCAGAGATCGGAGCATGGGTTACGAGCAGTACTTC.

This chain uses TRBV7-8 with TRBJ2-1, with D perhaps matching TRBD1 (5 bases). The CDR3 has 15 amino acids. Trimming removed 1 base at V and 8 bases at J, with 15 bases between. The germline gives CDR1 SGHVS, CDR2 FQNEAQ. CDR3 sequence reads: CASSLVFRVEDEQFF. Here the CDR3 DNA reads TGTGCCAGCAGCTTAGTTTTCAGGGTTGAGGATGAGCAGTTCTTC.

The chain is built from TRBV11-3 and TRBJ1-1; TRBD1 is a possible D gene (5 bases). Trimming removed 3 bases at V and 7 bases at J, with 9 bases between. CDR1 and CDR2 (germline): SGHNT, YENEEA. The CDR3 extends over 12 amino acids. The DNA for the CDR3 is TGTGCCAGCAGCTTGAGTAGGGGTGAAGCTTTCTTT. It codes for CASSLSRGEAFF. The full variable domain, rest sourced from reference TRBV11-3 and TRBJ1-1, is EAGVVQSPRYKIIEKKQPVAFWCNPISGHNTLYWYLQNLGQGPELLIRYENEEAVDDSQLPKDRFSAERLKGVDSTLKIQPAELGDSAVYLCASSLSRGEAFFGQGTRLTVV.

J is TRBJ2-1 and V is TRBV7-3; 11 nucleotides agree with TRBD1. V shed 5 bases, J shed 9 bases, and the junction held 12 bases outside the gene matches. The CDR3 spans 16 residues. CDR1 is SGHTA and CDR2 is FQGTGA in the germline V gene. CDR3 residues: CASSLGPDRGQSEQFF. In nucleotides, the CDR3 is TGTGCCAGCAGCCTAGGCCCGGACAGGGGGCAGTCTGAGCAGTTCTTC.

This chain connects TRBV14 to TRBJ1-1, with TRBD1 matching over 7 bases. The CDR3 length is 13 residues. Germline V gene lookup returns CDR1 SGHDN and CDR2 FVKESK. V shed 5 bases, J shed 4 bases, and the junction held 4 bases outside the gene matches. Here the CDR3 DNA reads TGTGCCAGCAGCGCGGACAGGATCACTGAAGCTTTCTTT. This encodes CASSADRITEAFF.

The V gene is TRBV2, the J gene TRBJ2-6; D remains ambiguous. Germline lookup yields CDR1 SNHLY and CDR2 FYNNEI. Trimming removed 5 bases at V and 1 base at J, with 3 bases between. This CDR3 region has 13 residues. The CDR3 spells CASSLSGANVLTF. The CDR3 DNA is TGTGCCAGCAGTCTGTCTGGGGCCAACGTCCTGACTTTC.

The V gene is TRBV2, the J gene TRBJ2-1; 13 nucleotides line up with TRBD2. The CDR3 length is 15 residues. The ends lost 6 bases at V and 4 bases at J; junction bases unmatched: 3. Germline V gives CDR1 SNHLY, CDR2 FYNNEI. Here the CDR3 reads CASRGTSGVYNEQFF. The CDR3 nucleotides read TGTGCCAGCAGGGGGACTAGCGGGGTGTACAATGAGCAGTTCTTC.

CDR3: CASSARTGGYNSPLHF. The CDR3 bases are TGTGCCAGCAGCGCCCGGACAGGGGGCTATAATTCACCCCTCCACTTT. The rearrangement links TRBV7-8 to TRBJ1-6; 10 positions agree with TRBD1. The CDR3 is made up of 16 amino acids. Germline CDR1 SGHVS, CDR2 FQNEAQ. The V gene end was trimmed by 5 bases and the J gene end by 3 bases; junction bases not matched to a gene: 4.

The rearrangement uses TRBV3-1 (or the pseudogene TRBV3-2) and TRBJ1-3, with TRBD1 matching 8 bases. CDR3 length equals 16 residues. Germline V gene sequence: CDR1 LGHDT, CDR2 YNNKEL (reference sequence). The J segment lost 3 bases and the V segment lost 3 bases, leaving 7 bases of the junction unmatched. The CDR3 here is CASSQSDREDGNTIYF. The CDR3 DNA is TGTGCCAGCAGCCAGTCGGACAGGGAGGATGGAAACACCATATATTTT.

The chain carries TRBV3-1 (or the pseudogene TRBV3-2) and TRBJ2-1; TRBD2 matches at 11 bases. Per germline, CDR1 LGHDT and CDR2 YNNKEL (reference sequence). The V segment lost 0 bases and the J segment 7 bases; nucleotides outside the gene matches: 8. The CDR3 length is 17 residues. CDR3 residues: CASSQDTVAGGQNEQFF. The CDR3 DNA reads as TGTGCCAGCAGCCAAGATACAGTAGCGGGGGGGCAGAATGAGCAGTTCTTC.

The chain combines TRBV19 with TRBJ2-7; 7 bases line up with TRBD1. This CDR3 spans 12 amino acids. V lost 5 bases and J lost 3; bases outside the gene matches: 1. The germline gives CDR1 LNHDA, CDR2 SQIVND (reference sequence). The DNA of the CDR3 is TGTGCCAGTAGTGCAGGGGGCTACGAGCAGTACTTC. This codes for CASSAGGYEQYF.

The rearrangement uses TRBV28 and TRBJ1-2, with D possibly matching TRBD1 (6 bases). The length of the CDR3 is 14 residues. Germline CDR1 MDHEN, CDR2 SYDVKM. Between the trimmed V and J ends, which lost 7 bases and 2 bases, there was a span of 14 bases. The CDR3 loop is CASITRGGNYGYTF. The CDR3 region has the DNA TGTGCCAGCATCACACGGGGGGGCAACTATGGCTACACCTTC.